This paragraph covers one T cell receptor (beta chain) sequence. This entry is derived from a study of cytomegalovirus exposure and HLA in healthy donors. Across the study: A preliminary data release comprised 80 million to 95 million unique TCRs obtained from HLA-typed donors.

PCR amplification relied on 60 Vbeta primers (plus 13 Jbeta primers). Libraries were prepared by immunoSEQ multiplex PCR; TCRdb keeps only in-frame clonotypes and omits some of them. The table has under 120,000 clones, roughly 71% seen once. Germline V gives CDR1 SGHVS, CDR2 FQNEAQ. V was shortened by 1 base and J by 0 bases, with 7 bases between the two germline ends. The CDR3 has 15 amino acids. The J gene is TRBJ1-5, the V gene TRBV7-8; D gene ambiguous. The sequenced sample consisted of PBMCs. This clonotype was obtained from a man aged 40-50 years in good health and CMV-seropositive. The CDR3 loop is CASSLGLYSNQPQHF. The DNA of the CDR3 is TGTGCCAGCAGCTTAGGACTATATAGCAATCAGCCCCAGCATTTT.